A selection of T cell receptor beta chains follows, all from one sample in a study of radiation and T cells in renal cell carcinoma. Assay: immunoSEQ multiplex PCR; the TCRdb copy retains only in-frame clones and omits some. There are more than 120,000 clones in the sample; 75% to 90% occur only once, and under 20% lies in the top ten. This material consisted of blood, taken from a patient whose treatment included radiotherapy and nephrectomy. These receptors originate from a woman aged 45-60 years with renal cell carcinoma. CDR3s include the opening cysteine and the closing phenylalanine or tryptophan. The order of the fields is V gene, CDR3 length, clone size, D gene, J gene, CDR3 protein, CDR3 DNA. D genes are given only for firm matches. Clone size is given for some rows only: seen once, a few or many times, or a class if the clone is expanded.

v_gene: TRBV5-4; len: 12; abundance: once; d_gene: NA; j_gene: TRBJ2-7; CDR3aa: CASSLLSYEQYF; CDR3nt: TGTGCCAGCAGCCTTCTGAGCTACGAGCAGTACTTC
v_gene: TRBV5-6; len: 16; abundance: NA; d_gene: TRBD1; j_gene: TRBJ2-2; CDR3aa: CASSPTGWGKTGELFF; CDR3nt: TGTGCCAGCAGCCCGACAGGGTGGGGAAAAACCGGGGAGCTGTTTTTT
v_gene: TRBV29-1; len: 8; abundance: NA; d_gene: NA; j_gene: TRBJ2-3; CDR3aa: CSADTQYF; CDR3nt: TGCAGCGCCGATACGCAGTATTTT
v_gene: TRBV7-2; len: 14; abundance: once; d_gene: NA; j_gene: TRBJ2-7; CDR3aa: CASSLVAASGEQYF; CDR3nt: TGTGCCAGCAGCTTGGTTGCGGCGTCGGGCGAGCAGTACTTC
v_gene: TRBV7-2; len: 15; abundance: NA; d_gene: TRBD2; j_gene: TRBJ2-3; CDR3aa: CASSPQGWGGDTQYF; CDR3nt: TGTGCCAGCAGCCCCCAAGGATGGGGGGGAGATACGCAGTATTTT
v_gene: TRBV5-1; len: 14; abundance: NA; d_gene: NA; j_gene: TRBJ2-5; CDR3aa: CASSLVLQEETQYF; CDR3nt: TGCGCCAGCAGCTTGGTGCTTCAGGAAGAGACCCAGTACTTC
v_gene: TRBV6-1; len: 14; abundance: NA; d_gene: NA; j_gene: TRBJ1-1; CDR3aa: CASSLGWQRTEAFF; CDR3nt: TGTGCCAGCAGTTTGGGTTGGCAGCGCACTGAAGCTTTCTTT
v_gene: TRBV7-2; len: 13; abundance: NA; d_gene: NA; j_gene: TRBJ1-3; CDR3aa: CASAGGTGNTIYF; CDR3nt: TGTGCCTCCGCCGGGGGGACTGGAAACACCATATATTTT
v_gene: TRBV7-2; len: 16; abundance: NA; d_gene: NA; j_gene: TRBJ1-3; CDR3aa: CASSLATGLSGNTIYF; CDR3nt: TGTGCCAGCAGCTTAGCAACAGGACTCTCTGGAAACACCATATATTTT
v_gene: TRBV7-2; len: 13; abundance: NA; d_gene: NA; j_gene: TRBJ1-2; CDR3aa: CASSLDRDHGYTF; CDR3nt: TGTGCCAGCAGCTTAGACAGGGACCATGGCTACACCTTC
v_gene: TRBV10-2; len: 15; abundance: NA; d_gene: NA; j_gene: TRBJ2-7; CDR3aa: CASSESGWRSWEQYF; CDR3nt: TGCGCCAGCAGTGAGTCGGGATGGCGGTCATGGGAGCAGTACTTC
v_gene: TRBV27; len: 17; abundance: NA; d_gene: NA; j_gene: TRBJ1-6; CDR3aa: CASSAARDKGVNSPLHF; CDR3nt: TGTGCCAGCAGCGCGGCACGCGACAAGGGCGTTAATTCACCCCTCCACTTT
v_gene: TRBV28; len: 15; abundance: NA; d_gene: NA; j_gene: TRBJ1-5; CDR3aa: CASRPDGGGNQPQHF; CDR3nt: TGTGCCAGCAGACCCGACGGGGGGGGCAATCAGCCCCAGCATTTT
v_gene: TRBV5-1; len: 18; abundance: NA; d_gene: TRBD2; j_gene: TRBJ2-7; CDR3aa: CASSSLGRERGSSYEQYF; CDR3nt: TGCGCCAGCAGCTCCCTCGGGCGGGAGCGGGGGAGCTCCTACGAGCAGTACTTC
v_gene: TRBV5-1; len: 16; abundance: NA; d_gene: NA; j_gene: TRBJ1-3; CDR3aa: CASSPSLGNSGNTIYF; CDR3nt: TGCGCCAGCAGCCCTTCACTAGGGAACTCTGGAAACACCATATATTTT
v_gene: TRBV10-2; len: 15; abundance: once; d_gene: NA; j_gene: TRBJ2-7; CDR3aa: CASSESGGQSYEQYF; CDR3nt: TGCGCCAGCAGTGAGTCTGGGGGGCAGTCCTACGAGCAGTACTTC
v_gene: TRBV6-5; len: 14; abundance: NA; d_gene: NA; j_gene: TRBJ2-6; CDR3aa: CASSYSQTANVLTF; CDR3nt: TGTGCCAGCAGTTACTCTCAAACGGCCAACGTCCTGACTTTC
v_gene: TRBV28; len: 14; abundance: NA; d_gene: NA; j_gene: TRBJ1-1; CDR3aa: CASSGGTRNTEAFF; CDR3nt: TGTGCCAGCAGTGGTGGGACAAGAAACACTGAAGCTTTCTTT
v_gene: TRBV7-9; len: 15; abundance: NA; d_gene: NA; j_gene: TRBJ1-5; CDR3aa: CASSSSNRSSQPQHF; CDR3nt: TGTGCCAGCAGCTCCTCCAACCGCTCCAGTCAGCCCCAGCATTTT
v_gene: TRBV5-1; len: 16; abundance: NA; d_gene: TRBD1; j_gene: TRBJ2-6; CDR3aa: CASSLEGTDGANVLTF; CDR3nt: TGCGCCAGCAGCTTGGAGGGGACAGATGGGGCCAACGTCCTGACTTTC
v_gene: TRBV18; len: 14; abundance: NA; d_gene: NA; j_gene: TRBJ1-1; CDR3aa: CASSPRDGGAEAFF; CDR3nt: TGTGCCAGCTCACCCCGCGACGGGGGGGCTGAAGCTTTCTTT
v_gene: TRBV4-2; len: 17; abundance: NA; d_gene: NA; j_gene: TRBJ1-5; CDR3aa: CASSLRAGGDSNQPQHF; CDR3nt: TGTGCCAGCAGTCTTCGAGCAGGAGGAGATAGCAATCAGCCCCAGCATTTT
v_gene: TRBV14; len: 14; abundance: NA; d_gene: NA; j_gene: TRBJ1-1; CDR3aa: CASSHLGVGTEAFF; CDR3nt: TGTGCCAGCAGCCACCTGGGGGTAGGGACTGAAGCTTTCTTT
v_gene: TRBV9; len: 15; abundance: NA; d_gene: NA; j_gene: TRBJ1-4; CDR3aa: CASSARDNDNEKLFF; CDR3nt: TGTGCCAGCAGCGCCCGGGACAATGATAATGAAAAACTGTTTTTT
v_gene: TRBV9; len: 13; abundance: NA; d_gene: TRBD1; j_gene: TRBJ2-7; CDR3aa: CASGADRGHEQYF; CDR3nt: TGTGCCAGCGGAGCCGACAGGGGACACGAGCAGTACTTC
v_gene: TRBV10-3; len: 14; abundance: NA; d_gene: NA; j_gene: TRBJ2-2; CDR3aa: CANGMGLGTGELFF; CDR3nt: TGTGCGAACGGGATGGGGCTTGGCACCGGGGAGCTGTTTTTT
v_gene: TRBV11-2; len: 15; abundance: NA; d_gene: NA; j_gene: TRBJ2-7; CDR3aa: CASRTPFGGNHEQYF; CDR3nt: TGTGCCAGCAGAACACCCTTTGGGGGTAACCACGAGCAGTACTTC
v_gene: TRBV11-2; len: 13; abundance: NA; d_gene: NA; j_gene: TRBJ1-1; CDR3aa: CASSLDQQGKAFF; CDR3nt: TGTGCCAGCAGCTTAGATCAGCAAGGAAAAGCTTTCTTT
v_gene: TRBV4-1; len: 15; abundance: NA; d_gene: NA; j_gene: TRBJ1-2; CDR3aa: CASSLLRRGRDGYTF; CDR3nt: TGCGCCAGCAGCCTCCTCCGGCGGGGGCGCGATGGCTACACCTTC
v_gene: TRBV9; len: 17; abundance: NA; d_gene: NA; j_gene: TRBJ2-6; CDR3aa: CASSVAPLGSGANVLTF; CDR3nt: TGTGCCAGCAGCGTAGCCCCCCTGGGCTCTGGGGCCAACGTCCTGACTTTC
v_gene: TRBV10-3; len: 13; abundance: NA; d_gene: NA; j_gene: TRBJ1-1; CDR3aa: CAIRQGGGTEAFF; CDR3nt: TGTGCCATCAGACAGGGAGGTGGCACTGAAGCTTTCTTT
v_gene: TRBV4-1; len: 14; abundance: NA; d_gene: NA; j_gene: TRBJ1-2; CDR3aa: CASSHTDRFYGYTF; CDR3nt: TGCGCCAGCAGCCATACTGACAGGTTCTATGGCTACACCTTC
v_gene: TRBV29-1; len: 12; abundance: NA; d_gene: NA; j_gene: TRBJ1-2; CDR3aa: CSVEGRWFGYTF; CDR3nt: TGCAGCGTTGAGGGACGGTGGTTTGGCTACACCTTC
v_gene: TRBV19; len: 16; abundance: NA; d_gene: TRBD2; j_gene: TRBJ2-5; CDR3aa: CASSIVAGGLEETQYF; CDR3nt: TGTGCCAGTAGTATAGTGGCGGGGGGGCTAGAGGAGACCCAGTACTTC
v_gene: TRBV5-6; len: 14; abundance: NA; d_gene: NA; j_gene: TRBJ1-4; CDR3aa: CASSAEVLDEKLFF; CDR3nt: TGTGCCAGCAGCGCGGAGGTTTTAGATGAAAAACTGTTTTTT
v_gene: TRBV11-2; len: 17; abundance: NA; d_gene: NA; j_gene: TRBJ2-2; CDR3aa: CASSIDYGDANTGELFF; CDR3nt: TGTGCCAGCAGCATCGATTACGGGGATGCGAACACCGGGGAGCTGTTTTTT
v_gene: TRBV9; len: 15; abundance: many; d_gene: NA; j_gene: TRBJ1-4; CDR3aa: CASSEDGAPNEKLFF; CDR3nt: TGTGCCAGCAGCGAAGACGGGGCCCCTAATGAAAAACTGTTTTTT
v_gene: TRBV21-1; len: 16; abundance: NA; d_gene: NA; j_gene: TRBJ1-2; CDR3aa: CASTPTGTGSNYGYTF; CDR3nt: TGTGCCAGCACCCCAACCGGGACAGGGTCTAACTATGGCTACACCTTC
v_gene: TRBV10-3; len: 14; abundance: NA; d_gene: TRBD1; j_gene: TRBJ1-3; CDR3aa: CAIRRGQGGNTIYF; CDR3nt: TGTGCCATCAGACGGGGACAGGGGGGAAACACCATATATTTT
v_gene: TRBV28; len: 15; abundance: NA; d_gene: NA; j_gene: TRBJ2-4; CDR3aa: CASSTPQGVISIQYF; CDR3nt: TGTGCCAGCAGTACGCCACAGGGAGTCATAAGCATTCAGTACTTC
v_gene: TRBV9; len: 11; abundance: NA; d_gene: NA; j_gene: TRBJ1-2; CDR3aa: CASSADYGYTF; CDR3nt: TGTGCCAGCAGCGCAGATTATGGCTACACCTTC
v_gene: TRBV25-1; len: 15; abundance: NA; d_gene: TRBD1; j_gene: TRBJ1-1; CDR3aa: CASAGVQTGNTEAFF; CDR3nt: TGTGCCAGCGCAGGCGTCCAGACAGGGAATACTGAAGCTTTCTTT
v_gene: TRBV5-5; len: 14; abundance: NA; d_gene: NA; j_gene: TRBJ2-7; CDR3aa: CASSLNPGAYEQYF; CDR3nt: TGTGCCAGCAGCTTGAATCCCGGAGCCTACGAGCAGTACTTC
v_gene: TRBV7-2; len: 13; abundance: NA; d_gene: NA; j_gene: TRBJ1-4; CDR3aa: CASSQGFNEKLFF; CDR3nt: TGTGCCAGCAGCCAGGGTTTTAATGAAAAACTGTTTTTT
v_gene: TRBV7-2; len: 13; abundance: NA; d_gene: NA; j_gene: TRBJ1-3; CDR3aa: CASSLARGNTIYF; CDR3nt: TGTGCCAGCAGCTTAGCGAGGGGAAACACCATATATTTT
v_gene: TRBV5-1; len: 17; abundance: NA; d_gene: TRBD1; j_gene: TRBJ2-5; CDR3aa: CASSFTARTGGQETQYF; CDR3nt: TGCGCCAGCAGCTTCACGGCAAGGACAGGGGGCCAAGAGACCCAGTACTTC
v_gene: TRBV13; len: 15; abundance: NA; d_gene: NA; j_gene: TRBJ2-5; CDR3aa: CASSLGPTVQETQYF; CDR3nt: TGTGCCAGCAGCTTAGGCCCCACAGTGCAAGAGACCCAGTACTTC
v_gene: TRBV7-2; len: 14; abundance: NA; d_gene: NA; j_gene: TRBJ1-2; CDR3aa: CASSGTAAAYGYTF; CDR3nt: TGTGCCAGCAGCGGCACAGCCGCCGCTTATGGCTACACCTTC
v_gene: TRBV27; len: 15; abundance: NA; d_gene: TRBD1; j_gene: TRBJ1-1; CDR3aa: CASRTRDRGMFEAFF; CDR3nt: TGTGCCAGCAGAACCCGGGACAGGGGTATGTTTGAAGCTTTCTTT
v_gene: TRBV4-1; len: 16; abundance: few; d_gene: TRBD1; j_gene: TRBJ1-1; CDR3aa: CASSLRQGAENTEAFF; CDR3nt: TGCGCCAGCAGCTTACGACAGGGGGCTGAGAACACTGAAGCTTTCTTT
v_gene: TRBV2; len: 15; abundance: NA; d_gene: NA; j_gene: TRBJ2-3; CDR3aa: CAISGARRGTDTQYF; CDR3nt: TGTGCCATATCCGGGGCCCGGAGGGGTACAGATACGCAGTATTTT
v_gene: TRBV6-1; len: 17; abundance: NA; d_gene: TRBD1; j_gene: TRBJ2-7; CDR3aa: CASSALGQGDSLDEQYF; CDR3nt: TGTGCCAGCAGTGCTCTGGGACAGGGCGACTCGCTTGACGAGCAGTACTTC
v_gene: TRBV7-6; len: 15; abundance: NA; d_gene: TRBD1; j_gene: TRBJ2-5; CDR3aa: CASSATQGYQETQYF; CDR3nt: TGTGCCAGCAGCGCGACACAGGGGTATCAAGAGACCCAGTACTTC